Following are 20 T cell receptor beta chains from one sample sequenced in a study of blood T cell repertoires in COVID-19. Measured with immunoSEQ multiplex PCR; TCRdb has only the in-frame clones, and not every one. The data contain about 280,000 clones, about 89% of them singletons. Sequencing was carried out using peripheral blood. All receptors derive from a middle-aged man with active or convalescent COVID-19.

The V call is TRBV3-1 (or the pseudogene TRBV3-2), the J call TRBJ2-7; D unresolved. The V gene's germline CDR1 is LGHDT and CDR2 YNNKEL (reference sequence). This CDR3 has 13 amino acids. Trimming shortened V by 0 bases and J by 4 bases, and 7 bases separated the two germline ends. CDR3 nucleotides: TGTGCCAGCAGCCAAGATCCAACATACGAGCAGTACTTC. Its translation is CASSQDPTYEQYF.

The genes are TRBV6-5 and TRBJ2-5, with 12 bases matching TRBD2. V lost 4 bases and J lost 12; bases outside the gene matches: 15. CDR1 MNHEY and CDR2 SVGAGI come from the germline V gene. The CDR3 loop spans 16 amino acids. CDR3 nucleotides: TGTGCCAGCAGTTCTAGGACTAGCGGGGCATATACATTAGAGTACTTC. It yields the protein CASSSRTSGAYTLEYF.

The genes are TRBV27 and TRBJ2-7; the D gene is possibly TRBD2 (6 bases). Germline CDR1 reads MNHEY; CDR2 reads SMNVEV (reference sequence). CDR3 length equals 13 residues. V was pared by 4 bases and J by 1 base, with 8 bases between. CDR3 region: CASSWGVSYEQYF. DNA of the CDR3: TGTGCCAGCAGTTGGGGGGTTTCCTACGAGCAGTACTTC.

This sequence joins TRBV27 and TRBJ1-2; 11 positions match TRBD1. There are 16 residues in the CDR3. The germline gives CDR1 MNHEY, CDR2 SMNVEV (reference sequence). The J segment lost 5 bases and the V segment lost 6 bases, leaving 11 bases of the junction unmatched. The CDR3 loop is CASRRDRGTPQYGYTF. The CDR3, as DNA: TGTGCCAGCAGGCGGGACAGGGGGACGCCCCAATATGGCTACACCTTC.

The chain carries TRBV9 and TRBJ2-7; D not resolved. V lost 4 bases and J 1 base, leaving 15 bases between the germline ends. Germline CDR1 is SGDLS and CDR2 is YYNGEE. This CDR3 spans 15 amino acids. CDR3 sequence: CASSPVPSQSYEQYF. In nucleotides, the CDR3 is TGTGCCAGCAGCCCTGTACCTTCACAGTCCTACGAGCAGTACTTC.

With respect to this clone: This specimen includes other DNA sequences encoding the same CDR3. The chain uses TRBV7-9 and TRBJ1-5, with 7 bases that match TRBD1. The length of the CDR3 is 15 residues. Germline assignment: CDR1 SEHNR and CDR2 FQNEAQ (reference sequence). V gave up 4 bases and J gave up 1 base; unmatched junction bases: 4. The CDR3 DNA sequence: TGTGCCAGCAGCTCAGACAGGGTGAGCAATCAGCCCCAGCATTTT. Translation gives CASSSDRVSNQPQHF.

This clone has only one observation. The chain has TRBV19 and TRBJ2-3; 7 bases are a match to TRBD1. With V trimmed by 4 bases and J by 4 bases, 2 bases remained unmatched. Germline assignment: CDR1 LNHDA and CDR2 SQIVND (reference sequence). The CDR3 covers 13 residues. CDR3 in DNA: TGTGCCAGTAGTACCCAGGGGGCAGATACGCAGTATTTT. Translation: CASSTQGADTQYF.

This chain joins TRBV7-8 and TRBJ2-1, with D possibly being TRBD1 (6 bases). Trimming left V 5 bases short and J 8 bases short, with 19 bases between. The length of the CDR3 is 15 residues. The germline CDR1 and CDR2 sequences are SGHVS and FQNEAQ. The CDR3 loop is CASSQGGSFLHEQFF. The CDR3 DNA follows: TGTGCCAGCAGCCAAGGGGGTTCCTTCCTCCATGAGCAGTTCTTC.

This rearrangement joins TRBV6-5 to TRBJ2-1, with TRBD2 matching over 7 bases. Germline V gene data show CDR1 as MNHEY and CDR2 as SVGAGI. This CDR3 is 13 amino acids long. The trim removed 6 bases at V and 5 bases at J, leaving 4 bases unmatched. This CDR3 is CASRGGVDNEQFF. CDR3 nucleotide sequence: TGTGCCAGCAGGGGAGGGGTGGACAATGAGCAGTTCTTC.

The V call is TRBV5-1, the J call TRBJ2-7; D possibly corresponds to TRBD1 (6 bases). Trimming removed 0 bases at V and 5 bases at J, with 12 bases between. The CDR3 extends over 14 amino acids. Germline CDR1 is SGHRS and CDR2 is YFSETQ. CDR3 sequence (DNA): TGCGCCAGCAGCTTGGCCTTGGCAGGGGACGAGCAGTACTTC. Its translation is CASSLALAGDEQYF.

The chain uses TRBV9 and TRBJ2-1; D perhaps matches TRBD2 (6 bases). This CDR3 comprises 15 residues. In germline, CDR1 is SGDLS, CDR2 YYNGEE. Trimming cost V 3 bases and J 0 bases, with 10 bases left between them. CDR3 amino acids: CASSASVSSYNEQFF. The CDR3 nucleotides read TGTGCCAGCAGCGCTAGCGTTAGCTCCTACAATGAGCAGTTCTTC.

The chain couples TRBV10-3 to TRBJ2-2; 10 positions agree with TRBD2. Per germline, CDR1 ENHRY and CDR2 SYGVKD. J lost 6 bases, V lost 0 bases, and 4 bases had no gene match. CDR3 length equals 16 residues. This CDR3 is CAISESTSGVPGELFF. CDR3 in DNA: TGTGCCATCAGTGAGTCAACTAGCGGGGTACCCGGGGAGCTGTTTTTT.

The chain links TRBV3-1 (or the pseudogene TRBV3-2) to TRBJ1-4; D remains unclear. Looked up from germline, CDR1 is LGHDT and CDR2 is YNNKEL (reference sequence). The CDR3 loop spans 14 amino acids. V was shortened by 4 bases and J by 0 bases, with 6 bases between the two germline ends. The DNA for the CDR3 is TGTGCCAGCAGCCCTAGAACAACTAATGAAAAACTGTTTTTT. This translates into CASSPRTTNEKLFF.

The V gene is TRBV18, the J gene TRBJ1-2; D gene ambiguous. Germline V gene sequence: CDR1 KGHSH, CDR2 LQKENI. The CDR3 extends over 15 amino acids. Trimming removed 5 bases at V and 0 bases at J, with 13 bases between. The CDR3 DNA sequence: TGTGCCAGCTCAACAAACGCTCGCACTAACTATGGCTACACCTTC. It translates to CASSTNARTNYGYTF.

The chain combines TRBV27 with TRBJ2-5, with 8 nucleotides matching TRBD1. With V trimmed by 2 bases and J by 4 bases, 9 bases remained unmatched. Germline CDR1 is MNHEY and CDR2 is SMNVEV (reference sequence). The CDR3 has 16 residues. CDR3 sequence reads: CASSLTLGQVGETQYF. The CDR3 nucleotides are TGTGCCAGCAGTTTAACCCTGGGACAGGTTGGAGAGACCCAGTACTTC.

This chain links TRBV29-1 with TRBJ1-1; D unclear. This CDR3 contains 13 residues. Germline values: CDR1 SQVTM, CDR2 ANQGSEA. Trimming took 3 bases from V and 0 from J, leaving 8 bases between them. CDR3 coding DNA: TGCAGCGTTGATCGGGATTTGAACACTGAAGCTTTCTTT. Residues: CSVDRDLNTEAFF.

This clone has a single count. This rearrangement joins TRBV7-3 to TRBJ2-1; D is uncertain. CDR1 and CDR2 from the germline V gene are SGHTA and FQGTGA. This CDR3 has 12 residues. Trimming took off 4 bases at V and 6 bases at J, with 7 bases between the two ends. CDR3 loop: CASSSHTNEQFF. The CDR3 DNA is TGTGCCAGCAGCTCCCACACCAATGAGCAGTTCTTC.

This rearrangement joins TRBV3-1 (or the pseudogene TRBV3-2) to TRBJ2-7; maybe TRBD2 (5 bases). Trimming cost V 0 bases and J 4 bases, with 19 bases left between them. Looked up from germline, CDR1 is LGHDT and CDR2 is YNNKEL (reference sequence). The length of the CDR3 is 17 residues. The CDR3 DNA is TGTGCCAGCAGCCAAGATTCCGAGGGTCTCCTAAGGTACGAGCAGTACTTC. Protein product: CASSQDSEGLLRYEQYF.

The CDR3 DNA reads as TGCAGCGTTGCCGGGACAGGTGACTATGGCTACACCTTC. Translated, it gives CSVAGTGDYGYTF. The chain carries TRBV29-1 and TRBJ1-2; 8 bases line up with TRBD1. V was pared by 4 bases and J by 3 bases, with 4 bases of the junction left unmatched. The CDR3 has 13 residues. Germline V gives CDR1 SQVTM, CDR2 ANQGSEA.

This clone was seen only a few times. The rearrangement uses TRBV6-1 and TRBJ1-2; 9 nucleotides line up with TRBD1. CDR3 length: 15 amino acids. V dropped 1 base and J dropped 4; count of bases not matched to a gene: 4. The V gene's germline CDR1 is MNHNS and CDR2 SASEGT. CDR3 protein: CASSEGTGGGYGYTF. CDR3 in DNA: TGTGCCAGCAGTGAAGGCACAGGGGGCGGCTATGGCTACACCTTC.